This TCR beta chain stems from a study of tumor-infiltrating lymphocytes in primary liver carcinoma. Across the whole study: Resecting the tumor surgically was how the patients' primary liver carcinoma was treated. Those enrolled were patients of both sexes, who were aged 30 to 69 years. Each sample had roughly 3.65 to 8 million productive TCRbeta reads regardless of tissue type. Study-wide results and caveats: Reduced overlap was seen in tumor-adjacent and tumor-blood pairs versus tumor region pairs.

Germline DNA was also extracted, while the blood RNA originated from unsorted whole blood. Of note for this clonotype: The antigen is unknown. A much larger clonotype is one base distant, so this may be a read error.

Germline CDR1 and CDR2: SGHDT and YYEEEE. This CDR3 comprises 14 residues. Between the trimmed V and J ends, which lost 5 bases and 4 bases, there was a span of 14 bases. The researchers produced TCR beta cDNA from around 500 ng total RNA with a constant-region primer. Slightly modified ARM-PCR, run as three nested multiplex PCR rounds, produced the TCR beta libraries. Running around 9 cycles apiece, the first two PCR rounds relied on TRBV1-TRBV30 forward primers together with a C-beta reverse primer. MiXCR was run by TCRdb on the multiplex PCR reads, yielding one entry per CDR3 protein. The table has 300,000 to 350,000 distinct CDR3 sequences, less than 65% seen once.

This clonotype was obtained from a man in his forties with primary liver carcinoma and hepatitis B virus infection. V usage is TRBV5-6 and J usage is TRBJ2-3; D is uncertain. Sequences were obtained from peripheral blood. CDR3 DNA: TGTGCCAGCAGGAGTGGCGGCAGCGCAGATACGCAGTATTTT. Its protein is CASRSGGSADTQYF.